The T cell receptor (beta chain) described here comes from a study of CXCR3-negative and CXCR3-positive naive CD8 T cells. UMI-labeled 5' RACE TRB cDNA libraries were prepared from the cells. From the 5' RACE reads, TCRdb lists one entry per CDR3 protein and no DNA. This sample contains over 45,000 distinct CDR3 sequences. A word on this clonotype: The antigen is not known.

Overall study results and limits: For memory CD8+ cells diversity was much lower, but both naive subsets had comparably high diversity. Naive subsets had comparable surface CD5, so TRB CDR3 properties gauged TCR strength. The study found CXCR3 expression partially decreased after cryopreservation and ran most assays on fresh PBMCs.

The CDR3 is made up of 15 amino acids. Looked up from germline, CDR1 is SGHVS and CDR2 is FQNEAQ. Specimen: memory CD8+ T cells from blood. The chain carries TRBV7-8 and TRBJ2-1; absent DNA, TCRdb's TRBD1 call cannot be checked. This TCR was sampled from a human donor in good health. Some clones in this sample may be carry-over from other donors' samples. This CDR3 is CASSLGGATYNEQFF.